The rows below give T cell receptor beta chains drawn from one sample of a study of cytomegalovirus exposure and HLA in healthy donors. The assay was immunoSEQ multiplex PCR, and TCRdb's table has in-frame clones only and misses some. The sample lists some 200,000 clones, roughly 84% occurring once. Sequenced material: PBMCs. These receptor sequences come from a woman aged 45-59 years in good health and CMV-seropositive. CDR3s include the opening cysteine and the closing phenylalanine or tryptophan. D genes are given only for firm matches. Not every row has a clone size; where given, it reads once, few, many or a size class.

TRBV4-2	15	NA	TRBJ2-7	NA	CASSQVRDTSYEQYF	TGTGCCAGCAGCCAAGTCCGGGACACATCCTACGAGCAGTACTTC
TRBV13	11	NA	TRBJ1-1	few	CASKEGPEAFF	TGTGCCAGCAAGGAGGGGCCTGAAGCTTTCTTT
TRBV4-1	15	NA	TRBJ2-7	NA	CASSRVGGAVDEQYF	TGCGCCAGCAGCCGGGTGGGGGGGGCTGTCGACGAGCAGTACTTC
TRBV27	14	NA	TRBJ2-3	NA	CASSNSRSTDTQYF	TGTGCCAGCAGTAATTCCCGTAGCACAGATACGCAGTATTTT
TRBV5-4	16	TRBD2	TRBJ2-2	NA	CASSPSTSGGTGELFF	TGTGCCAGCAGCCCGTCGACTAGCGGGGGGACCGGGGAGCTGTTTTTT
TRBV19	13	NA	TRBJ1-2	NA	CASSIQFTYGYTF	TGTGCCAGTAGTATTCAGTTCACCTATGGCTACACCTTC
TRBV7-3	15	TRBD2	TRBJ2-2	NA	CASSPGGVNTGELFF	TGTGCCAGCAGCCCCGGGGGGGTGAACACCGGGGAGCTGTTTTTT
TRBV18	15	TRBD1	TRBJ2-1	NA	CASSPGQVQLNEQFF	TGTGCCAGCTCTCCCGGACAGGTCCAACTCAATGAGCAGTTCTTC
TRBV11-2	17	TRBD2	TRBJ2-3	NA	CASSRPSAGGGRDTQYF	TGTGCCAGCAGCCGCCCCAGTGCGGGGGGCGGTAGAGATACGCAGTATTTT
TRBV10-2	14	NA	TRBJ2-3	NA	CASSLGGATDTQYF	TGCGCCAGCAGTTTGGGGGGGGCCACAGATACGCAGTATTTT
TRBV21-1	15	NA	TRBJ1-4	NA	CASSPLVQGREKLFF	TGTGCCAGCAGCCCTCTAGTACAGGGGCGCGAAAAACTGTTTTTT
TRBV7-8	14	NA	TRBJ2-2	NA	CASSFQGDTGELFF	TGTGCCAGCAGCTTTCAGGGCGACACCGGGGAGCTGTTTTTT
TRBV7-2	17	TRBD2	TRBJ2-2	NA	CASSTGLAGGLGGELFF	TGTGCCAGCAGCACGGGACTAGCGGGGGGGCTTGGCGGGGAGCTGTTTTTT
TRBV6-5	15	NA	TRBJ2-3	NA	CASSYAGTGTDTQYF	TGTGCCAGCAGTTACGCGGGAACGGGCACAGATACGCAGTATTTT
TRBV28	16	TRBD1	TRBJ1-5	NA	CASSPPGGLGNQPQHF	TGTGCCAGCAGTCCCCCAGGGGGCCTTGGAAATCAGCCCCAGCATTTT
TRBV19	15	TRBD1	TRBJ1-1	few	CASSMGQGAYTEAFF	TGTGCCAGTAGTATGGGACAGGGGGCGTACACTGAAGCTTTCTTT